The 11 T cell receptor beta chains below were found in one sample sequenced in a study of T cell responses to AZD1222 COVID-19 vaccine. Some clones are missing from TCRdb's copy, which holds only in-frame ones; the method was immunoSEQ multiplex PCR. Among roughly 180,000 clones listed, just over 90% were seen once. This sample comprised peripheral blood, obtained 28 days after the second AZD1222 dose. The receptors stem from an adult who received the AZD1222 COVID-19 vaccine.

This rearrangement joins TRBV19 to TRBJ1-5; tentatively, D is TRBD1 (5 bases). V lost 3 bases to trimming and J lost 3 bases, with 15 bases between them. In germline, CDR1 is LNHDA, CDR2 SQIVND (reference sequence). CDR3 length: 16 residues. The CDR3 nucleotides are TGTGCCAGTAGTATGGTGGGAGGGGAGGTCAATCAGCCCCAGCATTTT. This codes for CASSMVGGEVNQPQHF.

V usage is TRBV5-1 and J usage is TRBJ2-2, with D unclear. The V gene lost 5 bases and the J gene lost 7 bases, with 18 bases spanning the gap. CDR3 size: 15 residues. Germline V gene data show CDR1 as SGHRS and CDR2 as YFSETQ. The CDR3 DNA reads as TGCGCCAGCAGTAAGGCTAGGGATTCGCACGGGGAGCTGTTTTTT. Residues: CASSKARDSHGELFF. The full variable domain, completed using reference TRBV5-1 and TRBJ2-2, is KAGVTQTPRYLIKTRGQQVTLSCSPISGHRSVSWYQQTPGQGLQFLFEYFSETQRNKGNFPGRFSGRQFSNSRSEMNVSTLELGDSALYLCASSKARDSHGELFFGEGSRLTVL.

V usage is TRBV19 and J usage is TRBJ1-1; no reliable D call. CDR1 is LNHDA and CDR2 is SQIVND in the germline V gene (reference sequence). The V and J ends lost 4 bases and 0 bases respectively, with 12 bases between them. The CDR3 extends over 15 amino acids. In nucleotides, the CDR3 is TGTGCCAGTAGTACCTCTCAGAGGGTGAACACTGAAGCTTTCTTT. This codes for CASSTSQRVNTEAFF.

The chain uses TRBV27 and TRBJ2-7; no clear D gene. V was cut by 7 bases and J by 2 bases, with 15 bases left in between. Germline CDR1 and CDR2: MNHEY and SMNVEV (reference sequence). This CDR3 contains 14 residues. The CDR3 spells CASKTTGTTYEQYF. In nucleotides, the CDR3 is TGTGCCAGCAAAACCACCGGAACTACCTACGAGCAGTACTTC.

The chain has TRBV18 and TRBJ1-2; a possible D gene is TRBD1 (5 bases). Trimming stripped 3 bases from V and 2 bases from J, with 13 bases between. The CDR3 runs 15 residues. Germline V CDR1 and CDR2: KGHSH, LQKENI. DNA for the CDR3: TGTGCCAGCTCACCGTGGGACTCATCAAACTATGGCTACACCTTC. Translating it yields CASSPWDSSNYGYTF.

CDR3 sequence: CASSLGPTSFYEQYF. In DNA form, the CDR3 reads TGTGCCAGCAGCTTAGGCCCGACTAGCTTCTACGAGCAGTACTTC. The gene calls are TRBV11-2 and TRBJ2-7, with 7 bases fitting TRBD2. V shed 1 base and J 3 bases; nucleotides not matched to a gene: 6. This CDR3 is 15 amino acids long. Germline V gene data show CDR1 as SGHAT and CDR2 as FQNNGV.

The V and J genes are TRBV9 and TRBJ1-2; TRBD1 might be the D (5 bases). CDR1 SGDLS and CDR2 YYNGEE come from the germline V gene. CDR3 length: 13 amino acids. V lost 0 bases and J 6 bases, leaving 9 bases between the germline ends. CDR3 sequence reads: CASSVAQEDGYTF. The CDR3 region has the DNA TGTGCCAGCAGCGTAGCACAGGAGGATGGCTACACCTTC.

The V call is TRBV10-1, the J call TRBJ2-1; 9 bases are shared with TRBD2. The CDR3 has 16 residues. After removal of 0 bases from V and 2 bases from J, the junction contained 2 bases not matched to a gene. The germline V gene has CDR1 WNHNN and CDR2 SYGVQD (reference sequence). The CDR3 DNA sequence: TGCGCCAGCAGTGAGTCTTGGACTAGCGCCTACAATGAGCAGTTCTTC. This encodes CASSESWTSAYNEQFF.

The chain combines TRBV29-1 with TRBJ1-1, with 9 nucleotides matching TRBD1. CDR1 and CDR2 (germline): SQVTM, ANQGSEA. The CDR3 runs 14 residues. The V gene end was trimmed by 3 bases and the J gene end by 2 bases; junction bases not matched to a gene: 4. The CDR3 DNA sequence: TGCAGCGTTGAGCTACAGGGGGCTAACACTGAAGCTTTCTTT. The encoded protein is CSVELQGANTEAFF.

This clone was seen a few times. The chain combines TRBV19 with TRBJ2-7; a weak D match, TRBD2 (5 bases). V gave up 7 bases and J gave up 2 bases, with 9 bases separating them. The CDR3 totals 12 residues. Per germline, CDR1 LNHDA and CDR2 SQIVND (reference sequence). The CDR3 sequence is CASIGNTYEQYF. CDR3 bases: TGTGCCAGTATCGGGAATACCTACGAGCAGTACTTC.

This rearrangement joins TRBV19 to TRBJ1-5; D uncertain. V was trimmed by 1 base and J by 0 bases, leaving 10 bases between them. The CDR3 contains 16 residues. Per germline, CDR1 LNHDA and CDR2 SQIVND (reference sequence). CDR3 sequence (DNA): TGTGCCAGTAGTATAGCGGCCAAGGGTAGCAATCAGCCCCAGCATTTT. Translation: CASSIAAKGSNQPQHF.